This T cell receptor (beta chain) emerged from a study of memory CD4+ T cells and cytomegalovirus serostatus. Profiled with immunoSEQ multiplex PCR; TCRdb holds only in-frame clones, not every one. The sample lists roughly 28,000 clones; approximately 72% were seen once. Single viable CD3+CD4+CD8-CD45RO+ cells were sorted as the memory CD4+ T cells. The specimen sequenced was memory CD4+ T cells from blood. The TCR was taken from an adult in good health and CMV-seronegative.

The CDR3 sequence is CASSRPRREINYGYTF. CDR3 nucleotide sequence: TGTGCCAGTAGTCGACCCCGGCGGGAGATTAACTATGGCTACACCTTC. This chain links TRBV19 with TRBJ1-2; no clear D. The length of the CDR3 is 16 residues. Trimming took off 5 bases at V and 1 base at J, with 17 bases between the two ends. Germline V gene data show CDR1 as LNHDA and CDR2 as SQIVND (reference sequence).